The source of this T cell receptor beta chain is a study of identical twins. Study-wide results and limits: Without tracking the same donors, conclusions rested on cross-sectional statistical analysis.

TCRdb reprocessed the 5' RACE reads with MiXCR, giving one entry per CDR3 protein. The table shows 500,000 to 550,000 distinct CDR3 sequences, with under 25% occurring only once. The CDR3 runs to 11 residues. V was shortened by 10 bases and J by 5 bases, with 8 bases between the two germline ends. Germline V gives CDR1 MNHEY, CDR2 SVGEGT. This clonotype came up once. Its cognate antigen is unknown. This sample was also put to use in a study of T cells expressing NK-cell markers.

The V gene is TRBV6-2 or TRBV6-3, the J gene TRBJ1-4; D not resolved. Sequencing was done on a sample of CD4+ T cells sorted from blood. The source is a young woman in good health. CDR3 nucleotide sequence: TGTGCCACCGGGGAGAATGAAAAACTGTTTTTT. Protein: CATGENEKLFF.